These 30 T cell receptor beta chains originate from one sample sequenced in a study of cytomegalovirus exposure and HLA in healthy donors. PCR amplification relied on 60 Vbeta primers (plus 13 Jbeta primers). Generated by immunoSEQ multiplex PCR, the TCRdb table keeps only in-frame clones and is missing some. The sample holds approximately 190,000 clones, 81% seen once. Sequencing input: PBMCs. These receptors all come from a man aged 50 to 60 in good health and CMV-seronegative.

This rearrangement joins TRBV9 to TRBJ2-7; 12 bases fit TRBD2. The trim removed 4 bases at V and 6 bases at J, leaving 11 bases unmatched. CDR1 and CDR2 from the germline V gene are SGDLS and YYNGEE. The CDR3 has 16 amino acids. CDR3 nucleotides: TGTGCCAGCAGCTCCAGCCTAGCGGGGGGGCCAGTCGAGCAGTACTTC. The encoded protein is CASSSSLAGGPVEQYF.

The chain recombines TRBV5-1 with TRBJ1-3; D is ambiguous. The CDR3 contains 18 residues. Germline assignment: CDR1 SGHRS and CDR2 YFSETQ. V gave up 4 bases and J gave up 10 bases, with 30 bases separating them. CDR3 DNA sequence: TGCGCCAGCAGCCCCTTTACCCGGGCCCTTGGGGAGGGAAGAACCATATATTTT. Its translation: CASSPFTRALGEGRTIYF. Supplemented by reference TRBV5-1 and TRBJ1-3, the full variable domain reads KAGVTQTPRYLIKTRGQQVTLSCSPISGHRSVSWYQQTPGQGLQFLFEYFSETQRNKGNFPGRFSGRQFSNSRSEMNVSTLELGDSALYLCASSPFTRALGEGRTIYFGEGSWLTVV.

Comment on this clone: At one of its ends the junction is not consistent with the germline gene, which may arise from a read error. The sample contains more than one DNA sequence encoding this CDR3. V gene TRBV7-9 combines with J gene TRBJ1-1; D gene ambiguous. The CDR3 has 12 amino acids. From germline, CDR1 is SEHNR and CDR2 FQNEAQ (reference sequence). DNA of the CDR3: TGTTCCAGCAGCCCCCTATCGACTGAAGCTTTCTTT. This codes for CSSSPLSTEAFF.

This chain connects TRBV30 to TRBJ2-7, with 8 bases identical to TRBD1. There are 12 residues in the CDR3. The V and J ends lost 5 bases and 1 base, in that order; junction bases with no gene match: 1. Per the germline V gene, CDR1 is GTSNPN and CDR2 is SVGIG (reference sequence). The CDR3 reads CAWDRGSYEQYF. Here the CDR3 DNA reads TGTGCCTGGGACAGGGGATCCTACGAGCAGTACTTC. Supplemented by reference TRBV30 and TRBJ2-7, the full variable domain reads SQTIHQWPATLVQPVGSPLSLECTVEGTSNPNLYWYRQAAGRGLQLLFYSVGIGQISSEVPQNLSASRPQDRQFILSSKKLLLSDSGFYLCAWDRGSYEQYFGPGTRLTVT.

V gene TRBV6-5 combines with J gene TRBJ2-3; D is unresolved. V lost 0 bases and J 4 bases, leaving 8 bases between the germline ends. This CDR3 is 14 amino acids long. From germline, CDR1 is MNHEY and CDR2 SVGAGI. CDR3 sequence (DNA): TGTGCCAGCAGTTACTCGACGGGTGCAGATACGCAGTATTTT. Amino acids: CASSYSTGADTQYF.

The V gene is TRBV19, the J gene TRBJ1-1, with D perhaps matching TRBD1 (5 bases). Germline loops: CDR1 LNHDA, CDR2 SQIVND (reference sequence). V was trimmed by 5 bases and J by 3 bases, leaving 19 bases between them. The CDR3 sequence is 16 residues long. CDR3 protein: CASSLGYARGDTEAFF. The CDR3 bases are TGTGCCAGTAGTTTGGGGTACGCAAGGGGTGACACTGAAGCTTTCTTT.

This chain uses TRBV4-1 with TRBJ1-2; D may be TRBD1 (5 bases). CDR1 and CDR2 (germline): MGHRA, YSYEKL. V lost 0 bases and J 2 bases, leaving 7 bases between the germline ends. The CDR3 has 14 residues. The CDR3 DNA reads TGCGCCAGCAGCCAAGATCGGGGGAACTATGGCTACACCTTC. Its protein is CASSQDRGNYGYTF.

The CDR3 bases are TGTGCCAGCAGGGGTGAGGGAGGCGAGCAGTTCTTC. This sequence encodes CASRGEGGEQFF. V gene TRBV6-6 combines with J gene TRBJ2-1; weak D call: TRBD2 (6 bases). This CDR3 is built from 12 residues. Looked up from germline, CDR1 is MNHNY and CDR2 is SVGAGI (reference sequence). Trimming removed 6 bases at V and 10 bases at J, with 13 bases between.

CDR3 DNA: TGTGCCTGGAGTGCCCACACAGCCGGCACAGATACGCAGTATTTT. Translated, it gives CAWSAHTAGTDTQYF. V usage is TRBV30 and J usage is TRBJ2-3; D is undetermined. V dropped 1 base and J dropped 1 base, with 12 bases sitting between them. The CDR3 totals 15 residues. Germline values: CDR1 GTSNPN, CDR2 SVGIG (reference sequence).

This clone has more than one count but fewer than ten. V usage is TRBV6-5 and J usage is TRBJ2-7, with a tentative D call TRBD1 (5 bases). Germline V CDR1 and CDR2: MNHEY, SVGAGI. The V end lost 10 bases, the J end lost 1 base, and 14 bases lay between the germline ends. This CDR3 is built from 13 residues. CDR3: CATRQRQSYEQYF. The CDR3 DNA is TGTGCCACCCGACAGCGACAGTCCTACGAGCAGTACTTC.

V and J are TRBV27 and TRBJ1-2; D might be TRBD1 (6 bases). CDR1 and CDR2 (germline): MNHEY, SMNVEV (reference sequence). V lost 0 bases, J lost 4 bases, and 18 bases lay in between. CDR3 size: 17 residues. CDR3 in amino acids: CASSLSIPDSSFYGYTF. As DNA, the CDR3 is TGTGCCAGCAGTTTATCGATCCCGGACAGCTCCTTCTATGGCTACACCTTC.

The gene calls are TRBV7-2 and TRBJ2-5; no reliable D call. From germline, CDR1 is SGHTA and CDR2 FQGNSA. The CDR3 extends over 14 amino acids. Deletions cut 0 bases from V and 2 bases from J, with 7 bases between. CDR3 sequence (DNA): TGTGCCAGCAGCTTAGCACAGAGACAAGAGACCCAGTACTTC. Translating it yields CASSLAQRQETQYF.

This rearrangement joins TRBV6-1 to TRBJ1-6; D perhaps matches TRBD1 (5 bases). The V end lost 2 bases, the J end lost 11 bases, and 10 bases lay between the germline ends. This CDR3 contains 13 residues. Germline assignment: CDR1 MNHNS and CDR2 SASEGT. CDR3 protein: CASSERWGAPLHF. The CDR3 bases are TGTGCCAGCAGTGAACGGTGGGGGGCACCCCTCCACTTT.

This clone was recorded a few times. This chain links TRBV6-1 with TRBJ1-3, with D unresolved. Germline V gene data show CDR1 as MNHNS and CDR2 as SASEGT. This CDR3 region has 15 residues. The V end lost 8 bases, the J end lost 0 bases, and 14 bases lay between the germline ends. CDR3 nucleotides: TGTGCCAGCGGGGTTTCGGGAACCTCTGGAAACACCATATATTTT. This gives the protein CASGVSGTSGNTIYF.

The sample holds a few counts of this clone. The chain carries TRBV7-9 and TRBJ2-1; 13 bases match TRBD2. Per germline, CDR1 SEHNR and CDR2 FQNEAQ (reference sequence). J gave up 6 bases and V 5 bases, and 7 bases lay outside the gene matches. This CDR3 comprises 16 residues. The CDR3 DNA reads TGTGCCAGCAGCACAAAGGGACTAGCGGGGCTCAATGAGCAGTTCTTC. Its translation: CASSTKGLAGLNEQFF.

This rearrangement joins TRBV10-3 to TRBJ2-5, with D uncertain. Per germline, CDR1 ENHRY and CDR2 SYGVKD. V lost 0 bases, J lost 2 bases, and 4 bases lay in between. This CDR3 contains 13 residues. The CDR3 DNA reads as TGTGCCATCAGTGAGTCGCTACAAGAGACCCAGTACTTC. This encodes CAISESLQETQYF.

The CDR3 DNA reads TGTGCCAGCAGCTTAGCGCACGGGAGAGGAGATACGCAGTATTTT. Amino acid sequence: CASSLAHGRGDTQYF. The chain uses TRBV7-2 and TRBJ2-3; weak D call: TRBD2 (6 bases). Trimming took 0 bases from V and 5 from J, leaving 12 bases between them. The germline V gene has CDR1 SGHTA and CDR2 FQGNSA. There are 15 residues in the CDR3.

The chain links TRBV7-2 to TRBJ1-1; the D gene is possibly TRBD1 (5 bases). Germline CDR1 is SGHTA and CDR2 is FQGNSA. Trimming cost V 3 bases and J 10 bases, with 9 bases left between them. CDR3 size: 11 residues. The CDR3 coding sequence is TGTGCCAGCAGCTTCGGGGGGGGAGCTTTCTTT. Amino acid sequence: CASSFGGGAFF.

This clone occurred a few times. The gene calls are TRBV21-1 and TRBJ1-4; the table's TRBD1 call for D was not verified on the DNA. TRBV21-1 is described as a pseudogene. The CDR3 has 17 amino acids. The CDR3 coding sequence is TGTGCCAGCAGCACGTCCCGGGACAGGGTTGGTAATGAAAAACTGTTTTTT. Its protein is CASSTSRDRVGNEKLFF.

This clone has more than one count but fewer than ten. The genes are TRBV7-9 and TRBJ1-1, with 10 bases identical to TRBD1. V dropped 1 base and J dropped 4; count of bases not matched to a gene: 0. Germline V gene data show CDR1 as SEHNR and CDR2 as FQNEAQ (reference sequence). The CDR3 loop spans 14 amino acids. The CDR3 region is CASSLGQGATEAFF. As DNA, the CDR3 is TGTGCCAGCAGCTTAGGACAGGGGGCCACTGAAGCTTTCTTT.

The chain combines TRBV27 with TRBJ1-5; D possibly corresponds to TRBD1 (5 bases). Germline CDR1 reads MNHEY; CDR2 reads SMNVEV (reference sequence). V was clipped by 1 base and J by 4 bases, with 11 bases between them. CDR3 length equals 15 residues. This chain's CDR3 is CASSLYSGLNQPQHF. In DNA form, the CDR3 reads TGTGCCAGCAGTTTATATTCAGGGTTGAATCAGCCCCAGCATTTT.

The chain carries TRBV2 and TRBJ1-1; TRBD1 agrees at 9 bases. The CDR3 is 14 amino acids. The ends lost 5 bases at V and 7 bases at J; junction bases unmatched: 8. CDR1 SNHLY and CDR2 FYNNEI come from the germline V gene. The CDR3 reads CASSLTGGSSEAFF. The CDR3 region has the DNA TGTGCCAGCAGTTTAACAGGGGGCTCAAGTGAAGCTTTCTTT.

This clone was detected once. One junction end does not reproduce the germline sequence, and a read error may be involved. Other DNA sequences in the same sample also yield this CDR3. The CDR3 DNA follows: TGCAGCGGCCGCGACACCGAAGCTTTCTTT. It yields the protein CSGRDTEAFF. V usage is TRBV29-1 and J usage is TRBJ1-1, with D unclear. Germline values: CDR1 SQVTM, CDR2 ANQGSEA. This CDR3 has 10 residues.

A few counts support this clone. This chain links TRBV7-2 with TRBJ2-5; D possibly corresponds to TRBD2 (5 bases). V was pared by 5 bases and J by 2 bases, with 12 bases between. The CDR3 runs 14 residues. Germline CDR1 and CDR2: SGHTA and FQGNSA. The CDR3 here is CASSRTREQETQYF. The CDR3 DNA sequence: TGTGCCAGCAGCCGGACGAGGGAGCAAGAGACCCAGTACTTC.

There are a few counts of this clone. V gene TRBV7-2 combines with J gene TRBJ2-7; D is perhaps TRBD1 (5 bases). The V gene's germline CDR1 is SGHTA and CDR2 FQGNSA. V shed 0 bases and J shed 3 bases, with 15 bases lying between them. This CDR3 has 16 amino acids. The CDR3 coding sequence is TGTGCCAGCAGCTTAGCTCCTGCGACAGCTAGCTACGAGCAGTACTTC. Its protein is CASSLAPATASYEQYF.

This clone was seen once. The CDR3 sequence is CASSPRDRGEETQYF. In DNA, the CDR3 is TGTGCCAGCAGCCCCCGGGACAGGGGTGAAGAGACCCAGTACTTC. The chain employs TRBV5-6 and TRBJ2-5; TRBD1 aligns across 10 bases. The junction had 6 bases not matched to a gene; V was cut back by 4 bases and J by 3 bases. Germline V lookup: CDR1 SGHDT, CDR2 YYEEEE. The CDR3 spans 15 residues.

This clone was observed a single time. The CDR3 DNA sequence: TGTGCCAGCAGCACCTTCGGGGTTCGGCCCGGGGAGCTGTTTTTT. Protein sequence: CASSTFGVRPGELFF. The rearrangement links TRBV28 to TRBJ2-2; D perhaps matches TRBD2 (5 bases). CDR3 length equals 15 residues. V lost 6 bases, J lost 6 bases, and 17 bases lay in between. Germline V gene data show CDR1 as MDHEN and CDR2 as SYDVKM.

The V gene is TRBV30, the J gene TRBJ2-5; 8 nucleotides agree with TRBD1. The CDR3 has 15 residues. From germline, CDR1 is GTSNPN and CDR2 SVGIG (reference sequence). The trim removed 3 bases at V and 5 bases at J, leaving 11 bases unmatched. CDR3 sequence: CAWRVQNRGRETQYF. CDR3 DNA: TGTGCCTGGAGAGTACAAAACAGGGGGAGGGAGACCCAGTACTTC.

The rearrangement links TRBV7-9 to TRBJ1-6; D unresolved. The CDR3 is made up of 13 amino acids. Per germline, CDR1 SEHNR and CDR2 FQNEAQ (reference sequence). The V and J ends lost 4 bases and 9 bases respectively, with 10 bases between them. The CDR3: CASSSTVASPLHF. CDR3 bases: TGTGCCAGCAGCTCGACTGTGGCTTCACCCCTCCACTTT.

This chain connects TRBV10-3 to TRBJ2-7; 7 nucleotides agree with TRBD2. The CDR3 has 14 amino acids. Germline CDR1 reads ENHRY; CDR2 reads SYGVKD. The junction had 12 bases not matched to a gene; V was cut back by 11 bases and J by 2 bases. CDR3 bases: TGTGCCGCCTGGGAGGGAAGTATTCCCTACGAGCAGTACTTC. Protein: CAAWEGSIPYEQYF.